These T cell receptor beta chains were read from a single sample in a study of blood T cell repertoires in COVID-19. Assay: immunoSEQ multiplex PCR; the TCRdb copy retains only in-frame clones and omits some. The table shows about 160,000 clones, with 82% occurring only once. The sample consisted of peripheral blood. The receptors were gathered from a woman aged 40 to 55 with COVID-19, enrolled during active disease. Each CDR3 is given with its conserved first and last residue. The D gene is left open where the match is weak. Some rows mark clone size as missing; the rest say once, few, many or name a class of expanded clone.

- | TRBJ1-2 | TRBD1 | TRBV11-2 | TGTGCCAGCAGCTTAGGTTGGGACAGGGCTGGCTACACCTTC | CASSLGWDRAGYTF
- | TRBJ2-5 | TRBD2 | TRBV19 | TGTGCCAGTAGTATACTAGCGGGGGCTATGGAGACCCAGTACTTC | CASSILAGAMETQYF
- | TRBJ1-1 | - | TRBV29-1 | TGCAGCGTGGGGTGGAGGCATACTGAAGCTTTCTTT | CSVGWRHTEAFF
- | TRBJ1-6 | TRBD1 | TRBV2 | TGTGCCAGCAGTGTGAAGGGGGCGGATTCACCCCTCCACTTT | CASSVKGADSPLHF
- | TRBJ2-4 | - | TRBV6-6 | TGTGCCAGCAGTCACAACACAGCCAAAAACATTCAGTACTTC | CASSHNTAKNIQYF
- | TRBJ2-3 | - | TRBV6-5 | TGTGCCAGCGGACCGCTAGCTACAGTCACGGATACGCAGTATTTT | CASGPLATVTDTQYF
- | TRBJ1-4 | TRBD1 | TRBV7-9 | TGTGCCAGCGTACGGCAGGGGGCCGGTGAAAAACTGTTTTTT | CASVRQGAGEKLFF
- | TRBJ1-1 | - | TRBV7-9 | TGTGCCAGCAGCTTACAGGGGATCTCTGAAGCTTTCTTT | CASSLQGISEAFF
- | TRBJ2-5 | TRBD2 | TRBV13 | TGTGCCAGCAGCTCAAAAATGGGACTAGCGGTAGAAGAGACCCAGTACTTC | CASSSKMGLAVEETQYF
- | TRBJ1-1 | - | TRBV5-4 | TGTGCCAGCAGAGGGGTAAACACTGAAGCTTTCTTT | CASRGVNTEAFF
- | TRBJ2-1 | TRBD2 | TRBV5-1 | TGCGCCAGCAGCTTGCTAGCGGGATTAGACAATGAGCAGTTCTTC | CASSLLAGLDNEQFF
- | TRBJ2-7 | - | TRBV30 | TGTGCCTGGAGTGCCGACAGATACGAGCAGTACTTC | CAWSADRYEQYF
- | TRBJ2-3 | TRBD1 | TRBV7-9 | TGTGCCAGCAGCTTAGATCAGGGGGCCACAGATACGCAGTATTTT | CASSLDQGATDTQYF
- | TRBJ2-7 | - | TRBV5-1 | TGCGCCAGCAGCCCCCTCCTCCGAAACTCCGAGCAGTACTTC | CASSPLLRNSEQYF
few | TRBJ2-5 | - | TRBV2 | TGTGCCAGCAGAATGGGGCAGGGATTGGGTCGGGACTTC | CASRMGQGLGRDF
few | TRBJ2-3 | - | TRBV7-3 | TGTGCCAGCAGCTTAGACAGCAACACAGATACGCAGTATTTT | CASSLDSNTDTQYF
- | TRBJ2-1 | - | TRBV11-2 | TGTGCCAGCAGCTTAGCCCCGGAGGGTGAGCAGTTCTTC | CASSLAPEGEQFF
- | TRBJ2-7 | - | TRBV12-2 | TGTGCAAGTCGCTTAGGGACAGGGAACTTCTACGAGCAGTACTTC | CASRLGTGNFYEQYF
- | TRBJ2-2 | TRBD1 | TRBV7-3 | TGTGCCAGCAGCTTAGTCGCGACAGGGCCCGGGGAGCTGTTTTTT | CASSLVATGPGELFF
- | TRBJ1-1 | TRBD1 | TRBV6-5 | TGTGCCGGGGACCAGGGGGCAGGGACTGAAGCTTTCTTT | CAGDQGAGTEAFF
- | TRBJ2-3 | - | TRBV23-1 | TGCGCCAGCAGTCTCTCGAGGCAGGGCCCGTATTTT | CASSLSRQGPYF
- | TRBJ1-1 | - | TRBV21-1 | TGTGCCAGCAGCAAAGAGGGACTACCGGGGGTGAACACTGAAGCTTTCTTT | CASSKEGLPGVNTEAFF
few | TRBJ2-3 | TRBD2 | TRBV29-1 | TGCAGCGTCCCAGTACCCGGGCTGGGGAGGGCGCAGTATTTT | CSVPVPGLGRAQYF
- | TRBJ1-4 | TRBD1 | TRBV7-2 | TGTGCCAGCAGCGTATCCGGGACAGGGGCTGAAAAACTGTTTTTT | CASSVSGTGAEKLFF
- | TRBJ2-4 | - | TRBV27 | TGTGCCAGCAGTTTCATTGGACGGGGAGCCAAAAACATTCAGTACTTC | CASSFIGRGAKNIQYF
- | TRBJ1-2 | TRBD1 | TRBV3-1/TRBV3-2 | TGTGCCAGCAGCCAAGATCCCCCTAGGGCGGACAGGGATAACTATGGCTACACCTTC | CASSQDPPRADRDNYGYTF
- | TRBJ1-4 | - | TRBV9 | TGTGCCAGCAGCGTAGTAGCCCCGTATAAACTGTTTTTT | CASSVVAPYKLFF
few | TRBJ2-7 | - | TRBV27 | TGTGCCAGCGGGACAAATTACGAGCAGTACTTC | CASGTNYEQYF
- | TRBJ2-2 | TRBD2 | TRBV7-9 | TGTGCCAGCAGCTTACTTCAGCGGGGGCAGAACACCGGGGAGCTGTTTTTT | CASSLLQRGQNTGELFF
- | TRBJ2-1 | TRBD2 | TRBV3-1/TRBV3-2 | TGTGCCAGCAGTCGGGGGGAGGGGACTCGCTACAATGAGCAGTTCTTC | CASSRGEGTRYNEQFF
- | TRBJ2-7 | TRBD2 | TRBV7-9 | TGTGCCAGCAGCTTTAGCGGGAGTAAGTCCTACGAGCAGTACTTC | CASSFSGSKSYEQYF
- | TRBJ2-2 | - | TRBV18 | TGTGCCAGCTCACCACCCCAGGGGCGAAACACCGGGGAGCTGTTTTTT | CASSPPQGRNTGELFF
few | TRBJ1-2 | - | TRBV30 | TGTGCCTGGAGTGTCAGTTTTGACTATGGCTACACCTTC | CAWSVSFDYGYTF
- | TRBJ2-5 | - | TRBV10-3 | TGTGGCTCTGGGGAGTCAGGAGGGACCCAGTACTTC | CGSGESGGTQYF
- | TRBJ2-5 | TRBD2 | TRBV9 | TGTGCCAGCAGCGTAGGAGTGACTAGCGGGCAAGAGACCCAGTACTTC | CASSVGVTSGQETQYF
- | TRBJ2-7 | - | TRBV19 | TGTGCCAGTACGGTCACAGGGAGCTCCTACGAGCAGTACTTC | CASTVTGSSYEQYF
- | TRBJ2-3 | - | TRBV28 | TGTGCCAGCAGCCCTGGCGGGGCAGATACGCAGTATTTT | CASSPGGADTQYF
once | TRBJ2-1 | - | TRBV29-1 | TGCAGCGTTGAGGCAAGTGTTATGCTCTTGAATGAGCAGTTCTTC | CSVEASVMLLNEQFF
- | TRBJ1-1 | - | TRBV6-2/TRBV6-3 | TGTGCCAGCAGTCCACTAGGGCGTCAGGAGAACACTGAAGCTTTCTTT | CASSPLGRQENTEAFF
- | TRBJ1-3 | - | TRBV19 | TGTGCCAGTAGTATAGATCTGGGAAACACCATATATTTT | CASSIDLGNTIYF
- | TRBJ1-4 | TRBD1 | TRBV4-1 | TGCGCCAGCAGCCAAGAGGGGGACAGGGGGGTAGGAGAAAAACTGTTTTTT | CASSQEGDRGVGEKLFF
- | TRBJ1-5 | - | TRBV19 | TGTGCCAGTAGTATCCTTTCGGGGGTTGGCAATCAGCCCCAGCATTTT | CASSILSGVGNQPQHF
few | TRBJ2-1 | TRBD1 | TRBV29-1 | TGCAGCGTTGGGGAGGGGACAGGGTGGAATGAGCAGTTCTTC | CSVGEGTGWNEQFF
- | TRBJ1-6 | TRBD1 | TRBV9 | TGTGCCAGCAGCCCTTCGACAGGGAGTAATTCACCCCTCCACTTT | CASSPSTGSNSPLHF
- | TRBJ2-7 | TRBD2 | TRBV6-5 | TGTGCCAGCAGTTACGAACTAGCGGGAGAAAACGAGCAGTACTTC | CASSYELAGENEQYF
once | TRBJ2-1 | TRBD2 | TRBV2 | TGTGCCAGCGCCAGGCTAGCGGGAGGTGAGCAGTTCTTC | CASARLAGGEQFF
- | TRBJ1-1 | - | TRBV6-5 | TGTGCCAGCAGACCGGGACAACTGAACACTGAAGCTTTCTTT | CASRPGQLNTEAFF
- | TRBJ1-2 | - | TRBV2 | TGTGCCAGCAGTGAAGCGCGAGGGAGCTACTATGGCTACACCTTC | CASSEARGSYYGYTF
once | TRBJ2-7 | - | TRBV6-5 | TGTGCCAGCAGAAGCAAAGGGGGGGCCCGGGAGCAGTACTTC | CASRSKGGAREQYF
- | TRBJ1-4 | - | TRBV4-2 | TGTGCCAGCAGCCAAGATGGCGTCGGGGGCGGGGGTGAAAAACTGTTTTTT | CASSQDGVGGGGEKLFF
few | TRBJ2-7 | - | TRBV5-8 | TGTGCCAGCAGAATAACAGGTCGGTCCTACGAGCAGTACTTC | CASRITGRSYEQYF
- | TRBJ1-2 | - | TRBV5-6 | TGTGCCAGCAGCTTGGGGAGTACCTATGGCTACACCTTC | CASSLGSTYGYTF
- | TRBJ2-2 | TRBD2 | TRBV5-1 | TGCGCCAGCTGGCACGGGGGGATGTACACCGGGGAGCTGTTTTTT | CASWHGGMYTGELFF